This entry lists 13 T cell receptor beta chains sequenced from one sample in a study of chemoradiotherapy in HPV16-positive cancers. The protocol was immunoSEQ multiplex PCR, while the TCRdb copy is restricted to in-frame clones and leaves out a portion. The sample yields tens of thousands of clones, under 80% seen once. The sequences come from blood, collected from a patient who underwent chemoradiotherapy. The receptors come from a human donor with HPV-associated anogenital cancer.

The V gene is TRBV5-1, the J gene TRBJ2-7, with D perhaps matching TRBD1 (6 bases). Looked up from germline, CDR1 is SGHRS and CDR2 is YFSETQ. The CDR3 runs 14 residues. Trimming stripped 4 bases from V and 3 bases from J, with 14 bases between. The CDR3 DNA sequence: TGCGCCAGCAGCCTTACAGGGTTAAACTACGAGCAGTACTTC. This codes for CASSLTGLNYEQYF.

In DNA form, the CDR3 reads TGCGCCAGCAGCTTTCAGGGGGGCACTGAAGCTTTCTTT. Its translation is CASSFQGGTEAFF. The gene calls are TRBV5-1 and TRBJ1-1; 7 bases agree with TRBD1. Germline CDR1 reads SGHRS; CDR2 reads YFSETQ. V shed 2 bases and J 4 bases; nucleotides not matched to a gene: 2. The CDR3 runs to 13 residues.

The V call is TRBV14, the J call TRBJ2-7; either TRBD1 or TRBD2 may supply D (5 bases each). Germline-derived CDR1 and CDR2 are SGHDN and FVKESK. The CDR3 sequence is 15 residues long. The V end lost 5 bases, the J end lost 3 bases, and 17 bases lay between the germline ends. CDR3 bases: TGTGCCAGCAGCGCTCCCGGGACCATGGGCTACGAGCAGTACTTC. Translating it yields CASSAPGTMGYEQYF.

This sequence joins TRBV7-9 and TRBJ1-5; 7 nucleotides line up with TRBD1. J was trimmed by 5 bases and V by 6 bases; bases with no gene match: 7. Per the germline V gene, CDR1 is SEHNR and CDR2 is FQNEAQ (reference sequence). CDR3 length equals 14 residues. The DNA of the CDR3 is TGTGCCAGCAGGTCAGGGGGGACGGATCAGCCCCAGCATTTT. It codes for CASRSGGTDQPQHF.

The gene calls are TRBV7-3 and TRBJ2-5, with TRBD2 matching 14 bases. This CDR3 spans 16 amino acids. Germline V gene lookup returns CDR1 SGHTA and CDR2 FQGTGA. Trimming cost V 0 bases and J 7 bases; bases outside gene matches: 4. CDR3 DNA sequence: TGTGCCAGCAGCTTAACGGGGACTAGCGGGGGTGGGACCCAGTACTTC. This translates into CASSLTGTSGGGTQYF.

This chain uses TRBV5-8 with TRBJ2-3, with 8 bases fitting TRBD2. CDR3 size: 16 residues. With 0 bases clipped from V and 1 base from J, the junction kept 4 bases outside the gene matches. Germline CDR1 and CDR2: SGHTS and YDEGEE. The CDR3 region has the DNA TGTGCCAGCAGCTTGGGCACTAGCGGCCGCACAGATACGCAGTATTTT. Its translation is CASSLGTSGRTDTQYF.

The J gene is TRBJ1-2, the V gene TRBV6-4; 7 positions match TRBD1. This CDR3 contains 15 residues. Germline values: CDR1 MRHNA, CDR2 SNTAGT. V dropped 2 bases and J dropped 5; count of bases not matched to a gene: 8. The DNA of the CDR3 is TGTGCCAGCAGTGACGCGGCAGGGGGTTTATATGGCTACACCTTC. Amino acid sequence: CASSDAAGGLYGYTF.

The V and J genes are TRBV5-1 and TRBJ2-2; D is possibly TRBD1 or TRBD2 (5 bases each). Germline CDR1 SGHRS, CDR2 YFSETQ. The V end was cut by 4 bases, the J end by 0 bases, with 10 bases between. This CDR3 region has 15 residues. CDR3 in amino acids: CASSLGPTNTGELFF. The CDR3 nucleotides are TGCGCCAGCAGCCTGGGACCGACGAACACCGGGGAGCTGTTTTTT.

The genes are TRBV6-5 and TRBJ1-6; D gene uncertain. V shed 7 bases and J shed 0 bases, with 7 bases lying between them. The V gene's germline CDR1 is MNHEY and CDR2 SVGAGI. The CDR3 length is 14 residues. CDR3 sequence: CASKGSSYNSPLHF. The CDR3 DNA is TGTGCCAGCAAAGGGAGCTCCTATAATTCACCCCTCCACTTT.

The genes are TRBV7-8 and TRBJ2-7, with TRBD2 matching 8 bases. In germline, CDR1 is SGHVS, CDR2 FQNEAQ. This CDR3 is 15 amino acids long. V lost 5 bases, J lost 2 bases, and 8 bases stayed unmatched. CDR3 amino acids: CASSPGRGGPYEQYF. The CDR3 DNA sequence: TGTGCCAGCAGCCCAGGACGGGGGGGCCCCTACGAGCAGTACTTC.

The CDR3 protein is CATSRDRRQGAIGLAKNIQYF. The CDR3, as DNA: TGTGCCACCAGCAGAGATCGGCGACAGGGGGCCATCGGTTTAGCCAAAAACATTCAGTACTTC. The chain has TRBV15 and TRBJ2-4; TRBD1 agrees at 10 bases. V lost 0 bases to trimming and J lost 0 bases; unmatched junction nucleotides: 14. The CDR3 extends over 21 amino acids. CDR1 LNHNV and CDR2 YYDKDF come from the germline V gene (reference sequence).

V usage is TRBV18 and J usage is TRBJ1-5; D not certain. The V gene lost 2 bases and the J gene lost 0 bases, with 14 bases spanning the gap. There are 17 residues in the CDR3. Germline assignment: CDR1 KGHSH and CDR2 LQKENI. The CDR3 here is CASSPVRTALSNQPQHF. The CDR3 DNA reads TGTGCCAGCTCACCAGTCCGCACAGCCCTTAGCAATCAGCCCCAGCATTTT.

J is TRBJ1-2 and V is TRBV10-3; the match to TRBD1 covers 8 bases. The junction had 1 base not matched to a gene; V was cut back by 7 bases and J by 3 bases. Germline V CDR1 and CDR2: ENHRY, SYGVKD. The CDR3 has 12 residues. The CDR3 DNA reads as TGTGCCATCACGGACAGGGACTATGGCTACACCTTC. This gives the protein CAITDRDYGYTF.